The 18 T cell receptor beta chains presented below share a single source sample, sequenced in a study of cytomegalovirus exposure and HLA in healthy donors. PCR employed 60 Vbeta and 13 Jbeta primers. Sequencing was performed with immunoSEQ multiplex PCR; in TCRdb, only in-frame clones are kept and a portion is missing. The table includes 130,000 or so clones, 8% to 9.5% detected once. The specimen sequenced was PBMCs. The receptors stem from a man aged 35-49 years in good health and CMV-seronegative.

This clone was counted between two and nine times. V is TRBV7-6 and J is TRBJ1-5; D unresolved. Germline CDR1 reads SGHVS; CDR2 reads FNYEAQ. Trimming pared 1 base from V and 0 bases from J, leaving 7 bases between. CDR3 length: 15 amino acids. The CDR3: CASSLGGGSNQPQHF. CDR3 DNA: TGTGCCAGCAGCTTAGGAGGCGGTAGCAATCAGCCCCAGCATTTT.

This clone was counted only a few times. The chain is built from TRBV7-9 and TRBJ2-1, with D possibly TRBD2 on 6 matching bases. The CDR3 has 12 residues. CDR1 and CDR2 (germline): SEHNR, FQNEAQ (reference sequence). The V and J ends lost 1 base and 13 bases respectively, with 11 bases between them. The CDR3 protein is CASSLGGGSQFF. The CDR3 DNA reads as TGTGCCAGCAGCTTAGGTGGGGGGTCCCAGTTCTTC.

The rearrangement joins TRBV29-1 to TRBJ2-2; 11 nucleotides match TRBD1. The CDR3 contains 14 residues. The V gene's germline CDR1 is SQVTM and CDR2 ANQGSEA. The V and J ends lost 6 bases and 6 bases, in that order; junction bases with no gene match: 6. CDR3 DNA sequence: TGCAGCGTCCTCGGGACAGGGGGGCCCGGGGAGCTGTTTTTT. It codes for CSVLGTGGPGELFF.

This clone was observed a handful of times. The chain links TRBV2 to TRBJ2-5, with 7 bases that match TRBD2. CDR3 size: 12 residues. V shed 5 bases, J shed 8 bases, and the junction held 5 bases outside the gene matches. The germline CDR1 and CDR2 sequences are SNHLY and FYNNEI. Here the CDR3 reads CASSPGLRTQYF. CDR3 coding DNA: TGTGCCAGCAGTCCGGGACTACGAACCCAGTACTTC. The full variable domain, its missing parts supplied by reference TRBV2 and TRBJ2-5, is EPEVTQTPSHQVTQMGQEVILRCVPISNHLYFYWYRQILGQKVEFLVSFYNNEISEKSEIFDDQFSVERPDGSNFTLKIRSTKLEDSAMYFCASSPGLRTQYFGPGTRLLVL.

This clone appeared a few times. This chain uses TRBV9 with TRBJ1-1, with 8 nucleotides matching TRBD1. CDR3 length equals 15 residues. Germline V gene lookup returns CDR1 SGDLS and CDR2 YYNGEE. V was pared by 1 base and J by 1 base, with 3 bases of the junction left unmatched. In nucleotides, the CDR3 is TGTGCCAGCAGCGTACTTACAGGGGGGAACACTGAAGCTTTCTTT. The encoded protein is CASSVLTGGNTEAFF.

The chain links TRBV5-6 to TRBJ2-1, with TRBD2 identical over 12 bases. From germline, CDR1 is SGHDT and CDR2 YYEEEE. V gave up 6 bases and J gave up 8 bases; unmatched junction bases: 12. The CDR3 length is 16 residues. DNA of the CDR3: TGTGCCAGCACCCCCACCCGGCTAGCGGGGGGGTATGAGCAGTTCTTC. Translated: CASTPTRLAGGYEQFF.

This clone was found a few times. The chain uses TRBV6-6 and TRBJ2-7; no reliable D call. V gave up 2 bases and J gave up 0 bases, with 5 bases separating them. Per germline, CDR1 MNHNY and CDR2 SVGAGI (reference sequence). The CDR3 has 13 amino acids. The CDR3, as DNA: TGTGCCAGCAGTTACCCCCTCTCCTACGAGCAGTACTTC. Its translation: CASSYPLSYEQYF.

This clone was counted only a few times. The chain links TRBV7-8 to TRBJ2-3, with D possibly matching TRBD2 (5 bases). V was pared by 1 base and J by 0 bases, with 11 bases between. The CDR3 is made up of 16 amino acids. Germline values: CDR1 SGHVS, CDR2 FQNEAQ. CDR3 sequence: CASSLGLAPSTDTQYF. The CDR3 DNA reads as TGTGCCAGCAGCTTAGGGCTAGCTCCTAGCACAGATACGCAGTATTTT. The full variable domain, its missing parts supplied by reference TRBV7-8 and TRBJ2-3, is GAGVSQSPRYKVAKRGQDVALRCDPISGHVSLFWYQQALGQGPEFLTYFQNEAQLDKSGLPSDRFFAERPEGSVSTLKIQRTQQEDSAVYLCASSLGLAPSTDTQYFGPGTRLTVL.

Comment on this clone: One junction end does not reproduce the germline sequence, and a read error may be involved. The chain carries TRBV2 and TRBJ2-2, with TRBD2 matching over 8 bases. CDR3 size: 16 residues. Looked up from germline, CDR1 is SNHLY and CDR2 is FYNNEI. The CDR3, as DNA: TGTGCCAGCAGTAAAGCGGGGGCCGCGAACACCGGGGAGCTGTTTTTT. Translated, it gives CASSKAGAANTGELFF.

The V gene is TRBV7-2, the J gene TRBJ1-6, with 7 nucleotides matching TRBD1. The germline V gene has CDR1 SGHTA and CDR2 FQGNSA. J lost 3 bases, V lost 3 bases, and 5 bases had no gene match. This CDR3 spans 16 amino acids. The CDR3 DNA sequence: TGTGCCAGCAGCTTGAGACAGGGCGGCTATAATTCACCCCTCCACTTT. Translating it yields CASSLRQGGYNSPLHF. The full variable domain, in which reference TRBV7-2 and TRBJ1-6 provide the parts outside the CDR3, is GAGVSQSPSNKVTEKGKDVELRCDPISGHTALYWYRQSLGQGLEFLIYFQGNSAPDKSGLPSDRFSAERTGGSVSTLTIQRTQQEDSAVYLCASSLRQGGYNSPLHFGNGTRLTVT.

The table lists this clone with a few counts. This rearrangement joins TRBV12-5 to TRBJ1-6; 9 positions match TRBD1. CDR3 length: 14 residues. Germline V CDR1 and CDR2: LGHNT, FRNRAP. Unmatched junction bases numbered 3, after V lost 6 bases and J lost 6 bases. The CDR3 sequence is CASGKDRGNSPLHF. CDR3 sequence (DNA): TGTGCTAGTGGCAAGGACAGGGGTAATTCACCCCTCCACTTT.

The chain recombines TRBV7-6 with TRBJ2-1; 10 bases map to TRBD2. There are 15 residues in the CDR3. Germline-derived CDR1 and CDR2 are SGHVS and FNYEAQ. V dropped 5 bases and J dropped 7; count of bases not matched to a gene: 8. The CDR3 loop is CASSLSGGVGNEQFF. Here the CDR3 DNA reads TGTGCCAGCAGCCTCAGCGGGGGGGTGGGGAATGAGCAGTTCTTC.

The rearrangement uses TRBV5-6 and TRBJ1-2; perhaps TRBD1 as D (6 bases). The germline V gene has CDR1 SGHDT and CDR2 YYEEEE. This CDR3 has 13 residues. Trimming removed 1 base at V and 5 bases at J, with 9 bases between. The CDR3 spells CASSLTRGYGYTF. CDR3 bases: TGTGCCAGCAGCTTGACCAGGGGATATGGCTACACCTTC.

The chain employs TRBV7-9 and TRBJ1-1, with D perhaps TRBD1 (5 bases). Germline V CDR1 and CDR2: SEHNR, FQNEAQ (reference sequence). This CDR3 spans 16 amino acids. Trimming took 1 base from V and 0 from J, leaving 12 bases between them. This CDR3 reads CASSLGMGGMNTEAFF. The CDR3 region has the DNA TGTGCCAGCAGCTTAGGCATGGGGGGGATGAACACTGAAGCTTTCTTT.

The chain has TRBV29-1 and TRBJ1-2; D perhaps matches TRBD1 (5 bases). CDR1 is SQVTM, CDR2 ANQGSEA, per germline. The CDR3 is 14 residues long. V lost 6 bases and J 2 bases, leaving 16 bases between the germline ends. CDR3 sequence: CSVADRRGNYGYTF. CDR3 coding DNA: TGCAGCGTGGCCGACAGAAGAGGAAACTATGGCTACACCTTC.

The genes are TRBV2 and TRBJ1-1, with D maybe TRBD1 (5 bases). V was clipped by 6 bases and J by 10 bases, with 12 bases between them. The CDR3 totals 11 residues. Germline lookup yields CDR1 SNHLY and CDR2 FYNNEI. The DNA of the CDR3 is TGTGCCAGCAGCTCTGGTACAGGAGCTTTCTTT. This sequence encodes CASSSGTGAFF.

This CDR3 is CASRLAGGPTDTQYF. DNA of the CDR3: TGTGCCAGCAGATTGGCGGGGGGCCCCACAGATACGCAGTATTTT. The chain has TRBV27 and TRBJ2-3; 8 bases are a match to TRBD2. Germline CDR1 is MNHEY and CDR2 is SMNVEV (reference sequence). The CDR3 runs 15 residues. Trimming at V came to 6 bases and at J to 2 bases, leaving 7 bases not matched to a gene.

In regard to this clone: In the same sample, other DNA sequences code for this CDR3. V is TRBV6-1 and J is TRBJ2-7, with no clear D. The CDR3 is 13 residues long. The germline V and J ends were trimmed by 1 base and 0 bases, with 4 bases remaining between them. Looked up from germline, CDR1 is MNHNS and CDR2 is SASEGT. CDR3 sequence: CASSEGSSYEQYF. The CDR3 DNA sequence: TGTGCCAGCAGTGAAGGGAGCTCCTACGAGCAGTACTTC.